The source of this T cell receptor beta chain is a study of beta chain features in type 1 diabetes. Study conclusions and caveats: Among all four CD4+ subsets, Type 1 diabetes patients had TCRB CDR3s that were moderately but significantly shorter.

Comments on this clone: The antigen is not known.

Germline V gene data show CDR1 as SGHDN and CDR2 as FVKESK. Trimming pared 5 bases from V and 3 bases from J, leaving 8 bases between. The CDR3 is made up of 12 amino acids. The isolated RNA, all of it, was reverse transcribed, so expressed TCRB transcripts were what got sequenced. Using immunoSEQ multiplex PCR, the repertoire was profiled, and TCRdb retains in-frame clones only, with some absent. Of approximately 250,000 clones in the sample, 16% were seen once. Sorted populations were all over 95% pure. The chain is built from TRBV14 and TRBJ2-7; D uncertain. The TCR was taken from a man aged 25-45 years with type 1 diabetes. Sample: naive CD4+ T cells from blood. The CDR3 sequence is CASSTAYYEQYF. The DNA of the CDR3 is TGTGCCAGCAGCACGGCCTACTACGAGCAGTACTTC.